The 11 T cell receptor beta chains below come from one sample, sequenced in a study of control samples from healthy donors and cancer patients. TCRdb's table, derived via immunoSEQ multiplex PCR, lists solely in-frame clones and lacks some. The data show around 99,000 clones, with around 88% seen just once and 15% to 20% held by the top ten. The sample comprised blood. The receptor set was obtained from a woman aged 45-60 years in good health.

The V and J genes are TRBV24-1 and TRBJ2-3, with D perhaps TRBD1 or TRBD2 (5 bases each). V lost 0 bases, J lost 4 bases, and 16 bases lay in between. CDR1 and CDR2 (germline): KGHDR, SFDVKD. The CDR3 length is 17 residues. The CDR3 protein is CATSDLGRQRGADTQYF. DNA for the CDR3: TGTGCCACCAGTGATTTGGGGCGGCAGAGGGGTGCAGATACGCAGTATTTT.

The CDR3 DNA follows: TGTGCTAGTGGTTTGCTACCCGGGACGGGCACAGATACGCAGTATTTT. Its protein product is CASGLLPGTGTDTQYF. The V gene is TRBV12-5, the J gene TRBJ2-3; possibly TRBD1 or TRBD2 for D (5 bases each). CDR3 length equals 16 residues. Deletions cut 2 bases from V and 1 base from J, with 13 bases between. CDR1 is LGHNT and CDR2 is FRNRAP in the germline V gene.

V is TRBV20-1 and J is TRBJ1-1; D unclear. Trimming cost V 3 bases and J 2 bases, with 10 bases left between them. Germline V CDR1 and CDR2: DFQATT, SNEGSKA (reference sequence). The CDR3 is 13 amino acids. The CDR3 region is CSASNGFNTEAFF. In DNA, the CDR3 is TGCAGTGCTAGTAACGGGTTTAACACTGAAGCTTTCTTT.

CDR3 amino acids: CASSLTRGSTDTQYF. CDR3 coding DNA: TGTGCCAGCAGCTTAACGCGGGGAAGCACAGATACGCAGTATTTT. The chain joins TRBV7-9 to TRBJ2-3; D may be TRBD2 (6 bases). V was clipped by 2 bases and J by 0 bases, with 9 bases between them. The CDR3 contains 15 residues. The germline CDR1 and CDR2 sequences are SEHNR and FQNEAQ (reference sequence).

The chain links TRBV3-1 (or the pseudogene TRBV3-2) to TRBJ1-1; maybe TRBD1 (5 bases). Looked up from germline, CDR1 is LGHDT and CDR2 is YNNKEL (reference sequence). This CDR3 region has 14 residues. The V end was cut by 3 bases, the J end by 3 bases, with 11 bases between. CDR3 amino acids: CASSHRVTDTEAFF. Here the CDR3 DNA reads TGTGCCAGCAGCCACAGGGTCACGGACACTGAAGCTTTCTTT.

The rearrangement uses TRBV7-9 and TRBJ2-5; no reliable D call. V dropped 5 bases and J dropped 7 bases, with 20 bases sitting between them. CDR1 is SEHNR and CDR2 is FQNEAQ in the germline V gene (reference sequence). This CDR3 has 15 amino acids. This chain's CDR3 is CASSPGRLVRVTQYF. CDR3 bases: TGTGCCAGCAGCCCAGGTCGTCTAGTAAGGGTGACCCAGTACTTC.

The chain uses TRBV10-3 and TRBJ2-1; D gene unclear. This CDR3 comprises 14 residues. V was pared by 1 base and J by 0 bases, with 4 bases between. The germline gives CDR1 ENHRY, CDR2 SYGVKD. The DNA of the CDR3 is TGTGCCATCAGTGAGTATCACTCCTACAATGAGCAGTTCTTC. Its protein is CAISEYHSYNEQFF.

V gene TRBV29-1 combines with J gene TRBJ1-2, with a weak D call TRBD1 (6 bases). CDR3 length: 15 residues. V dropped 7 bases and J dropped 4 bases, with 22 bases sitting between them. The germline V gene has CDR1 SQVTM and CDR2 ANQGSEA. The CDR3 DNA follows: TGCAGCGCCGACGATACGGGGGGCCCCCTCTATGGCTACACCTTC. Translation: CSADDTGGPLYGYTF.

The CDR3 loop is CASSIPRTGEETQYF. The CDR3 coding sequence is TGTGCCAGCAGCATTCCCCGAACAGGGGAAGAGACCCAGTACTTC. The chain carries TRBV9 and TRBJ2-5; 7 bases are shared with TRBD1. J lost 3 bases, V lost 4 bases, and 9 bases had no gene match. Per the germline V gene, CDR1 is SGDLS and CDR2 is YYNGEE. The CDR3 is made up of 15 amino acids.

V and J are TRBV6-5 and TRBJ1-6, with unresolved D. Trimming stripped 5 bases from V and 7 bases from J, with 12 bases between. Germline V CDR1 and CDR2: MNHEY, SVGAGI. This CDR3 is built from 14 residues. The chain's CDR3 is CASSPRTDNSPLHF. The CDR3, as DNA: TGTGCCAGCAGTCCGAGGACGGACAATTCACCCCTCCACTTT.

The chain links TRBV7-2 to TRBJ1-5, with D uncertain. CDR1 and CDR2 (germline): SGHTA, FQGNSA. V gave up 1 base and J gave up 2 bases, with 9 bases separating them. The CDR3 totals 15 residues. This CDR3 is CASSLGSLGNQPQHF. The DNA of the CDR3 is TGTGCCAGCAGCTTAGGGTCCTTGGGCAATCAGCCCCAGCATTTT.